This TCR beta chain was retrieved from a study of control samples from healthy donors and cancer patients. Produced via immunoSEQ multiplex PCR; TCRdb's table is partial and in-frame only. The sample holds around 150,000 clones, nearly 96% seen once. Per the germline V gene, CDR1 is SGHKS and CDR2 is YYEKEE (reference sequence). This CDR3 has 15 amino acids. J gave up 2 bases and V 4 bases, and 6 bases lay outside the gene matches. The receptor comes from a woman in her twenties or thirties in good health. The V gene is TRBV5-5, the J gene TRBJ1-5; 7 bases map to TRBD1. Sequencing was done on a sample of blood. CDR3 sequence: CASSRQGVGNQPQHF. CDR3 bases: TGTGCCAGCAGCCGGCAGGGGGTAGGCAATCAGCCCCAGCATTTT. Together with reference TRBV5-5 and TRBJ1-5, the CDR3 gives the full variable domain: DAGVTQSPTHLIKTRGQQVTLRCSPISGHKSVSWYQQVLGQGPQFIFQYYEKEERGRGNFPDRFSARQFPNYSSELNVNALLLGDSALYLCASSRQGVGNQPQHFGDGTRLSIL.